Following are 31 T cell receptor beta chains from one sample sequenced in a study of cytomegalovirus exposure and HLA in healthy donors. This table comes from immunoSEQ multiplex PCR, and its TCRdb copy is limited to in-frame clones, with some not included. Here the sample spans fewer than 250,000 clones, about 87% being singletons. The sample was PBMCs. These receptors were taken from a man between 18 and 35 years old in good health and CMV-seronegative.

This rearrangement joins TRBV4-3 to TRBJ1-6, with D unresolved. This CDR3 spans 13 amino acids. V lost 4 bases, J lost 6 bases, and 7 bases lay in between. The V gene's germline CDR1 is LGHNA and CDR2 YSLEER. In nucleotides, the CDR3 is TGCGCCAGCAGCCCATCCAGTAATTCACCCCTCCACTTT. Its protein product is CASSPSSNSPLHF.

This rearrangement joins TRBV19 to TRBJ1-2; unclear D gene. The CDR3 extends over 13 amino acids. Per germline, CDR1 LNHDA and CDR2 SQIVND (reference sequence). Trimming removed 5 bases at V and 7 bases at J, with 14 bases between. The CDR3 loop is CASSPRDLSGYTF. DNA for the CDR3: TGTGCCAGTAGTCCCCGGGATCTGTCTGGCTACACCTTC.

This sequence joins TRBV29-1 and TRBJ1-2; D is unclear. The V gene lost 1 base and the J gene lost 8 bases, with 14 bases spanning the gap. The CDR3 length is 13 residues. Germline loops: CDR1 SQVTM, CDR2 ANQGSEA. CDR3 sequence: CSVEVQQNRGYTF. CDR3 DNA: TGCAGCGTTGAAGTACAGCAAAATCGAGGCTACACCTTC. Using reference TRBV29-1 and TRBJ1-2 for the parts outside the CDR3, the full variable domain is SAVISQKPSRDICQRGTSLTIQCQVDSQVTMMFWYRQQPGQSLTLIATANQGSEATYESGFVIDKFPISRPNLTFSTLTVSNMSPEDSSIYLCSVEVQQNRGYTFGSGTRLTVV.

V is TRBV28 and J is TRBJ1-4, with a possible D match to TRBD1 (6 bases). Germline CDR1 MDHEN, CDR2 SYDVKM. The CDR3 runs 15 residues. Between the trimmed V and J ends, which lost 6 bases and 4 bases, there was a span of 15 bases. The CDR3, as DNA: TGTGCCAGCAGACCCAGTGACAGGATTAATGAAAAACTGTTTTTT. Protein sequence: CASRPSDRINEKLFF.

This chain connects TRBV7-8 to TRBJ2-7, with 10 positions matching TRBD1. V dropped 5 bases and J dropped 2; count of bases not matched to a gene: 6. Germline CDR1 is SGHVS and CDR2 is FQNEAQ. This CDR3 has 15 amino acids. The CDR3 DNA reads TGTGCCAGCAGCCGACAGACAGGGGGCCCCTACGAGCAGTACTTC. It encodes CASSRQTGGPYEQYF.

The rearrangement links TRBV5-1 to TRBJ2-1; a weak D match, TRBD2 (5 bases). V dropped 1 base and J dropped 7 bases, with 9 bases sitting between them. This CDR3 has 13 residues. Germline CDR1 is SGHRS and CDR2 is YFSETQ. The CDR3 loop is CASSLSPGNEQFF. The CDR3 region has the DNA TGCGCCAGCAGCTTGTCTCCGGGGAATGAGCAGTTCTTC.

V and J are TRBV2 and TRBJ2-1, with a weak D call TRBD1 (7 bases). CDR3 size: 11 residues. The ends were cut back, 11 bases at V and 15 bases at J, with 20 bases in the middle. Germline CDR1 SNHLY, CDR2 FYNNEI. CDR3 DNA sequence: TGTGCCTCCAGAGGAGGGGGCCGGGGGTTCTTC. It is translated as CASRGGGRGFF.

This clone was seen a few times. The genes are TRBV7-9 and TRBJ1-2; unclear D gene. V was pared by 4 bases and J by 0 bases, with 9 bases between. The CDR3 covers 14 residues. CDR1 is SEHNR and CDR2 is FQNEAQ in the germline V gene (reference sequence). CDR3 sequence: CASSSSGANYGYTF. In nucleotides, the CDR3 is TGTGCCAGCAGCTCCTCTGGAGCTAACTATGGCTACACCTTC. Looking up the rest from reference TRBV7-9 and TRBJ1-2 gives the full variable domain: DTGVSQNPRHKITKRGQNVTFRCDPISEHNRLYWYRQTLGQGPEFLTYFQNEAQLEKSRLLSDRFSAERPKGSFSTLEIQRTEQGDSAMYLCASSSSGANYGYTFGSGTRLTVV.

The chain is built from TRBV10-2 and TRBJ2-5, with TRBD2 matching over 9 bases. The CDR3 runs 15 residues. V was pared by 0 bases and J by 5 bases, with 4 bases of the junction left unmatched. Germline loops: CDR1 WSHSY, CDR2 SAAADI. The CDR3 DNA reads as TGCGCCAGCAGTGAGTCAGCGGGAGGTGGGGAGACCCAGTACTTC. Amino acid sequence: CASSESAGGGETQYF.

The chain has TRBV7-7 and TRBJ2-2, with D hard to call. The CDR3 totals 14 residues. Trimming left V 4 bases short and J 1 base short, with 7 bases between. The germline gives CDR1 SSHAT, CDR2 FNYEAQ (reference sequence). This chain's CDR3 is CASSSNKNTGELFF. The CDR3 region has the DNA TGTGCCAGCAGCTCGAACAAGAACACCGGGGAGCTGTTTTTT.

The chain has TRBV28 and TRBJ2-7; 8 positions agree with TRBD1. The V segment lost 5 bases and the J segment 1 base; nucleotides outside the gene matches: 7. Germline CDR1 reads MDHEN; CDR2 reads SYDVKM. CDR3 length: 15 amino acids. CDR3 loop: CASSRGTGPSYEQYF. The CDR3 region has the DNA TGTGCCAGCAGTAGGGGGACAGGCCCTTCCTACGAGCAGTACTTC.

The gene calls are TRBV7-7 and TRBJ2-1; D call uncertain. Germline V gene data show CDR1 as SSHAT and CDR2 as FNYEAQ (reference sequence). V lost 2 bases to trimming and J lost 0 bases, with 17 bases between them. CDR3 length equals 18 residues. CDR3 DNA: TGTGCCAGCAGCTTAAGAGAGGCAGACCGGAGCTCCTACAATGAGCAGTTCTTC. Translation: CASSLREADRSSYNEQFF. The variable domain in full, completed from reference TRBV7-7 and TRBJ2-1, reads GAGVSQSPRYKVTKRGQDVTLRCDPISSHATLYWYQQALGQGPEFLTYFNYEAQPDKSGLPSDRFSAERPEGSISTLTIQRTEQRDSAMYRCASSLREADRSSYNEQFFGPGTRLTVL.

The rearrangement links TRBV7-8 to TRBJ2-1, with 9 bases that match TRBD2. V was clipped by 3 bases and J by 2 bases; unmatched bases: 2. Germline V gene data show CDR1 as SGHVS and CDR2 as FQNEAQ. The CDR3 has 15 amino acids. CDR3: CASSLGLAPYNEQFF. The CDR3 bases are TGTGCCAGCAGCTTGGGACTAGCACCCTACAATGAGCAGTTCTTC.

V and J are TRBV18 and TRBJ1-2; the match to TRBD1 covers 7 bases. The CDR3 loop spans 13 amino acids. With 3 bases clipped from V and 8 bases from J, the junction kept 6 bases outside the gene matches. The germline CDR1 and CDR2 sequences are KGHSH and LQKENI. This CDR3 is CASSPDRVEGYTF. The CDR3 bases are TGTGCCAGCTCACCCGACAGGGTGGAAGGCTACACCTTC. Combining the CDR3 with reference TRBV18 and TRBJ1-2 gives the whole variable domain NAGVMQNPRHLVRRRGQEARLRCSPMKGHSHVYWYRQLPEEGLKFMVYLQKENIIDESGMPKERFSAEFPKEGPSILRIQQVVRGDSAAYFCASSPDRVEGYTFGSGTRLTVV.

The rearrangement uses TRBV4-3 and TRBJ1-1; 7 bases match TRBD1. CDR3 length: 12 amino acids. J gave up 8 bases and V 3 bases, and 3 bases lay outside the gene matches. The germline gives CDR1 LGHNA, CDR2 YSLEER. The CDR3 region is CASSHKDREAFF. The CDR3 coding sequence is TGCGCCAGCAGCCATAAGGACAGGGAAGCTTTCTTT.

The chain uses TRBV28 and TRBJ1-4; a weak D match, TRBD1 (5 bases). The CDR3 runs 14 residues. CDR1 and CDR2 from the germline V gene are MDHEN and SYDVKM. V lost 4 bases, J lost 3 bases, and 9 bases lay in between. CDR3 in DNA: TGTGCCAGCAGTTATTGGGGGGCTAATGAAAAACTGTTTTTT. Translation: CASSYWGANEKLFF. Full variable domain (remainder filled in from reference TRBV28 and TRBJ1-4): DVKVTQSSRYLVKRTGEKVFLECVQDMDHENMFWYRQDPGLGLRLIYFSYDVKMKEKGDIPEGYSVSREKKERFSLILESASTNQTSMYLCASSYWGANEKLFFGSGTQLSVL.

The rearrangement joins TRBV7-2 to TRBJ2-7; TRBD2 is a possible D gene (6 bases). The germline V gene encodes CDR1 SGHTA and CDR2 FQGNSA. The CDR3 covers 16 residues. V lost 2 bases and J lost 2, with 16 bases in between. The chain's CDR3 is CASSLRGGTGTYEQYF. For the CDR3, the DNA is TGTGCCAGCAGCTTAAGGGGCGGGACGGGCACCTACGAGCAGTACTTC.

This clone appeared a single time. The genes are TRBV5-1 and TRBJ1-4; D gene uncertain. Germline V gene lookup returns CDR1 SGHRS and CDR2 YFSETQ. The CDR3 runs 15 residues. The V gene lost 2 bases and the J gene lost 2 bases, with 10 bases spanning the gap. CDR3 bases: TGCGCCAGCAGCTTTAATTCCCCCACTAATGAAAAACTGTTTTTT. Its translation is CASSFNSPTNEKLFF. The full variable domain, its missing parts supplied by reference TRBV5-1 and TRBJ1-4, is KAGVTQTPRYLIKTRGQQVTLSCSPISGHRSVSWYQQTPGQGLQFLFEYFSETQRNKGNFPGRFSGRQFSNSRSEMNVSTLELGDSALYLCASSFNSPTNEKLFFGSGTQLSVL.

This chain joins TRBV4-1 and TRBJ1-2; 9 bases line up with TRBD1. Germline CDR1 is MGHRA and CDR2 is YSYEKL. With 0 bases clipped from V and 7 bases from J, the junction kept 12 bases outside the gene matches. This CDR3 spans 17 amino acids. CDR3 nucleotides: TGCGCCAGCAGCCAAGAACCCGGGACAGGGACCCTCGGTGGCTACACCTTC. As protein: CASSQEPGTGTLGGYTF.

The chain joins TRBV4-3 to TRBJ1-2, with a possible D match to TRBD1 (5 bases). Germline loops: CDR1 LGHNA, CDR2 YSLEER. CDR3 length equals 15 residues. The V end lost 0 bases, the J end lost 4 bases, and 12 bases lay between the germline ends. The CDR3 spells CASSQDPRGVYGYTF. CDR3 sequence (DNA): TGCGCCAGCAGCCAAGATCCCCGGGGGGTCTATGGCTACACCTTC.

The CDR3 protein is CASSSRWAFSGQETQYF. The DNA of the CDR3 is TGCGCCAGCAGCTCAAGATGGGCCTTTAGCGGTCAAGAGACCCAGTACTTC. The chain is built from TRBV4-3 and TRBJ2-5; a weak D match, TRBD2 (6 bases). The V end lost 5 bases, the J end lost 2 bases, and 21 bases lay between the germline ends. This CDR3 contains 17 residues. The germline V gene has CDR1 LGHNA and CDR2 YSLEER.

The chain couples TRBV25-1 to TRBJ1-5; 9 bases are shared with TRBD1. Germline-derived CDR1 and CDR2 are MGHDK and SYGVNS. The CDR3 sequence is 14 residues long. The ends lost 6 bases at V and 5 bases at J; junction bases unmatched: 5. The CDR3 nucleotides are TGTGCCAGCAGCTCCGGGACAGGGTATCAGCCCCAGCATTTT. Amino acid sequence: CASSSGTGYQPQHF. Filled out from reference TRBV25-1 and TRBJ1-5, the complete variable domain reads EADIYQTPRYLVIGTGKKITLECSQTMGHDKMYWYQQDPGMELHLIHYSYGVNSTEKGDLSSESTVSRIRTEHFPLTLESARPSHTSQYLCASSSGTGYQPQHFGDGTRLSIL.

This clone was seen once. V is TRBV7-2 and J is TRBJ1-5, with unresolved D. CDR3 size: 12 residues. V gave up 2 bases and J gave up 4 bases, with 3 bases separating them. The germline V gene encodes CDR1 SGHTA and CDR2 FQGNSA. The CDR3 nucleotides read TGTGCCAGCAGCTTACCGAATCAGCCCCAGCATTTT. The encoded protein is CASSLPNQPQHF.

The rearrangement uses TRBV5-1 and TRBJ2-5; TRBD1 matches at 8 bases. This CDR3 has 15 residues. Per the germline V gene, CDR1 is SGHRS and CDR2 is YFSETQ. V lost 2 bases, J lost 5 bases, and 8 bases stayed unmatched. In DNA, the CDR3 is TGCGCCAGCAGCTTAACAGGGGGTTTGGGGGAGACCCAGTACTTC. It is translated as CASSLTGGLGETQYF.

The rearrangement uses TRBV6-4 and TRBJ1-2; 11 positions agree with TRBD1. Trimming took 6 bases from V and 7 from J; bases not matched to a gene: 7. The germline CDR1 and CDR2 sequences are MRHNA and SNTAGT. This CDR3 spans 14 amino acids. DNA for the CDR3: TGTGCCAGCAGCCAGGACAGGGGGCGCGGTGGCTACACCTTC. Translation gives CASSQDRGRGGYTF.

CDR3 sequence (DNA): TGTGCCAGCAGCTCGGGAGAGACCCAGTACTTC. Translated, it gives CASSSGETQYF. The genes are TRBV11-2 and TRBJ2-5; unclear D gene. Trimming stripped 4 bases from V and 4 bases from J, with 4 bases between. The CDR3 is 11 amino acids. From germline, CDR1 is SGHAT and CDR2 FQNNGV.

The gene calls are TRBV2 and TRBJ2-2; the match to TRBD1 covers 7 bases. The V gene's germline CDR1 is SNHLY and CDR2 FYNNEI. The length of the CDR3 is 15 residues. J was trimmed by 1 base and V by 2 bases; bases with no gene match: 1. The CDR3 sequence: CASSEWTGNTGELFF. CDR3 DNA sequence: TGTGCCAGCAGTGAATGGACAGGGAACACCGGGGAGCTGTTTTTT. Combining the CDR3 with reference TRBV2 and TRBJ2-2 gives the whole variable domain EPEVTQTPSHQVTQMGQEVILRCVPISNHLYFYWYRQILGQKVEFLVSFYNNEISEKSEIFDDQFSVERPDGSNFTLKIRSTKLEDSAMYFCASSEWTGNTGELFFGEGSRLTVL.

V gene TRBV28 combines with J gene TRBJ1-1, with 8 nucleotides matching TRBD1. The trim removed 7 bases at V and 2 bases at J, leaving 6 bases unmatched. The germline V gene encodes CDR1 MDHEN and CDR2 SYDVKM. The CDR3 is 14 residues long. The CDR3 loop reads CASMWTGFNTEAFF. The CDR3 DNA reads TGTGCCAGCATGTGGACAGGGTTTAACACTGAAGCTTTCTTT.

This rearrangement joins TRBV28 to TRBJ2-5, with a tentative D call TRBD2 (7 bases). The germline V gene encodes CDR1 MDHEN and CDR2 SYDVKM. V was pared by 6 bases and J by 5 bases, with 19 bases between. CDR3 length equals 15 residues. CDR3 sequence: CASSSLGGREETQYF. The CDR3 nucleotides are TGTGCCAGCAGCTCCTTGGGGGGGCGAGAGGAGACCCAGTACTTC.

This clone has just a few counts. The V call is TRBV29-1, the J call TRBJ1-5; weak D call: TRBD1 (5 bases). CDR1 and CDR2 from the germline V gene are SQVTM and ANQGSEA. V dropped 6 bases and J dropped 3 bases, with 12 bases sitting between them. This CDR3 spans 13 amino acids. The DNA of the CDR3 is TGCAGCGTGAAGGACAACATCAATCAGCCCCAGCATTTT. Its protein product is CSVKDNINQPQHF. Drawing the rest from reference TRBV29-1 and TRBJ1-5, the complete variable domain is SAVISQKPSRDICQRGTSLTIQCQVDSQVTMMFWYRQQPGQSLTLIATANQGSEATYESGFVIDKFPISRPNLTFSTLTVSNMSPEDSSIYLCSVKDNINQPQHFGDGTRLSIL.

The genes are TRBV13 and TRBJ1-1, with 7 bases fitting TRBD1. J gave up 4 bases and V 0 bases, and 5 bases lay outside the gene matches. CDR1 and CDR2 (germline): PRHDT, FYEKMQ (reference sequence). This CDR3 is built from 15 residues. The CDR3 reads CASSLGEGAFTEAFF. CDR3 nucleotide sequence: TGTGCCAGCAGCTTAGGCGAGGGGGCTTTCACTGAAGCTTTCTTT.